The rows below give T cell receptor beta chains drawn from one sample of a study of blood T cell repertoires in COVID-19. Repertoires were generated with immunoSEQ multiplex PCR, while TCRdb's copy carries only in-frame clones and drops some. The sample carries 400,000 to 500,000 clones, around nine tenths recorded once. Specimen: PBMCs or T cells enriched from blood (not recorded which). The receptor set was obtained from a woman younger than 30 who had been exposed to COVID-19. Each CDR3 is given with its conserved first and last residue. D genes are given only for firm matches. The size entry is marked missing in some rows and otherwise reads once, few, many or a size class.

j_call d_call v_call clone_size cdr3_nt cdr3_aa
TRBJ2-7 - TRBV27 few TGTGCCAGCAGTTTATTAGGGGGTACCTACGAGCAGTACTTC CASSLLGGTYEQYF
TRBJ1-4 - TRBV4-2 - TGTGCCAGCAGCCAAGGGACAGCGGGGGGTAATGAAAAACTGTTTTTT CASSQGTAGGNEKLFF
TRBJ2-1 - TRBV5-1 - TGCGCCAGCAGCTTGGCCGTGAACGTCGGGGGTGATGAGCAGTTCTTC CASSLAVNVGGDEQFF
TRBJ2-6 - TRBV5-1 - TGCGCCGCAAACAACCCGGAGTCTGGGGCCAACGTCCTGACTTTC CAANNPESGANVLTF
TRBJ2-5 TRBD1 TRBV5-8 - TGTGCCAGCAGCCCGACCACAGGGGGAGAGACCCAGTACTTC CASSPTTGGETQYF
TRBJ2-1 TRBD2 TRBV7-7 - TGTGCCAGCAGGGCCCTAGCGGGACACTACAATGAGCAGTTCTTC CASRALAGHYNEQFF
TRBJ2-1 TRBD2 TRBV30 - TGTGCCTGGAGTGTACTAGCGGGGTACAATGAGCAGTTCTTC CAWSVLAGYNEQFF
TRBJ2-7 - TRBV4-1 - TGCGCCAGCAGCCACCCTAGCTTCCCCGAGCAGTACTTC CASSHPSFPEQYF
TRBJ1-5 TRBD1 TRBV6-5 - TGTGCCAGCAGTCACAGGGGGCCGAGGCAGCCCCAGCATTTT CASSHRGPRQPQHF
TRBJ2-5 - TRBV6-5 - TGTGCCAGCAGACCGTACATTCAGGGGAACACCCAGTACTTC CASRPYIQGNTQYF
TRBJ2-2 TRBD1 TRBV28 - TGTGCCAGCAGTGCGCGGACAGGGGAAATTACCGGGGAGCTGTTTTTT CASSARTGEITGELFF
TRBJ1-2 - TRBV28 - TGTGCCAGCAGCCCTTCTAACTATGGCTACACCTTC CASSPSNYGYTF
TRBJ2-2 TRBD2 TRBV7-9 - TGTGCCAGCAGCCCCCGGACTAGCGAGAACACCGGGGAGCTGTTTTTT CASSPRTSENTGELFF
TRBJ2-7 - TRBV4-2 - TGTGCCAGCAGCCGTGTGCGGGAAGAGCAGTACTTC CASSRVREEQYF
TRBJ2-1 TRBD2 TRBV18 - TGTGCCAGCTCACAAGCGGTAGCGGGAGGGACCTACAATGAGCAGTTCTTC CASSQAVAGGTYNEQFF
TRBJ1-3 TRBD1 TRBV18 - TGTGCCAGCTCACCGGGACAGGGAAACACCATATATTTT CASSPGQGNTIYF
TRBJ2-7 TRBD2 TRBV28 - TGTGCCAGCAGTCCGGGACTAGCAATCGAGCAGTACTTC CASSPGLAIEQYF
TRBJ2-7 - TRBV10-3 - TGTGCCATCAGTGAGGCTACTCTAACCTACGAGCAGTACTTC CAISEATLTYEQYF
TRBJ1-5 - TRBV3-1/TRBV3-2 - TGTGCCAGCAGCCAGACGACGGGTAGCAATCAGCCCCAGCATTTT CASSQTTGSNQPQHF
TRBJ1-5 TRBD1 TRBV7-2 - TGTGCCAGCAGCCCCCACCCGGGACAGGGGGGATCGAGCAATCAGCCCCAGCATTTT CASSPHPGQGGSSNQPQHF
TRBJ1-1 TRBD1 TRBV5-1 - TGCGCCAGCAGCGCCGGGACAGGGATAGTAACTGAAGCTTTCTTT CASSAGTGIVTEAFF
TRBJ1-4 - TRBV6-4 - TGTGCCAGCAGTGACTCCTTCGGGGGAAATGAAAAACTGTTTTTT CASSDSFGGNEKLFF
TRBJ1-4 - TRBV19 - TGTGCCAGTAGTATGAACAGCTTCTCAACTAATGAAAAACTGTTTTTT CASSMNSFSTNEKLFF
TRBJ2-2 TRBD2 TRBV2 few TGTGCCAGCGTAGGACTAGCGGGGATTAACGGGGAGCTGTTTTTT CASVGLAGINGELFF
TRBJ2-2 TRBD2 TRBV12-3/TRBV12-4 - TGTGCCAGCGAGGGAGGGCCCACCGGGGAGCTGTTTTTT CASEGGPTGELFF
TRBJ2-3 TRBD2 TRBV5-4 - TGTGCCAGCAGCTTGGCTAGCGGGAGTTTGAGCACAGATACGCAGTATTTT CASSLASGSLSTDTQYF
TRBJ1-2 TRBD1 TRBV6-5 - TGTGCCAGCAGCCCGGGACAGGTTCTTGGCTACACCTTC CASSPGQVLGYTF
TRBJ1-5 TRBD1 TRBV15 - TGTGCCACCAGCAAAGGACAGGTTAATCAGCCCCAGCATTTT CATSKGQVNQPQHF
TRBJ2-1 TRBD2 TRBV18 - TGTGCCAGCTCACGGGGACTAGCGCAGGCCTACAATGAGCAGTTCTTC CASSRGLAQAYNEQFF
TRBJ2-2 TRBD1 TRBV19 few TGTGCCAGTAGTATAGTGGGCCTACAGGGGGTCGCCGGGGAGCTGTTTTTT CASSIVGLQGVAGELFF
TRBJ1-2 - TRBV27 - TGTGCCAGCAGTCACGATGGGGCCCGAGCTAACTATGGCTACACCTTC CASSHDGARANYGYTF
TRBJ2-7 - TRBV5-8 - TGTGCCAGCAGCCCGCAGGGGTACGAGCAGTACTTC CASSPQGYEQYF
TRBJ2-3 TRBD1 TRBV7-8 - TGTGCCAGCAGCTTGGGACAGGGCAGGGCAGATACGCAGTATTTT CASSLGQGRADTQYF
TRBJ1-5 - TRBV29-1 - TGCATTGCTTGTGAGGACATACATTATAGCAATCAGCCCCAGCATTTT CIACEDIHYSNQPQHF
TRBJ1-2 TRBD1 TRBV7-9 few TGTGCCAGCAGCATCGGGACAGGGGAAACCTATGGCTACACCTTC CASSIGTGETYGYTF
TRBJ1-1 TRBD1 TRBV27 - TGTGCCAGCCGACAGGGCCCGAACACTGAAGCTTTCTTT CASRQGPNTEAFF
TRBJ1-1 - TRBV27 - TGTGCCAGCAGTTTGGCCCGGAACACTGAAGCTTTCTTT CASSLARNTEAFF
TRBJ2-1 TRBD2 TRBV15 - TGTGCCACCAGCAGAGTGACTAGCGGGATTTACAATGAGCAGTTCTTC CATSRVTSGIYNEQFF
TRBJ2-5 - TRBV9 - TGTGCCAGCAGCCCGGGAGAGATAAGTCCTGAGACCCAGTACTTC CASSPGEISPETQYF
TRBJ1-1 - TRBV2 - TGTGCCAGCAACTCACAGGTCATGAACACTGAAGCTTTCTTT CASNSQVMNTEAFF
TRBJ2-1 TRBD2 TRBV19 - TGTGCCAGTAGCGCGGGGGTAGCGGGGAAAAGCTCCTACAATGAGCAGTTCTTC CASSAGVAGKSSYNEQFF
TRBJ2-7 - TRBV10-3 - TGTGCCATCAGTGGGACATTCTACGAGCAGTACTTC CAISGTFYEQYF
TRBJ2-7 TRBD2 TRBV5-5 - TGTGCCAGCAGGGACGGGACTAGCGGGAGGCTCTACGAGCAGTACTTC CASRDGTSGRLYEQYF
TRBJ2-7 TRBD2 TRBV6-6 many TGTGCCAGCAGCTTTAAGGGACGGCCGGGACTAGCGGGAGGGGGAAGCTCCTACGAGCAGTACTTC CASSFKGRPGLAGGGSSYEQYF
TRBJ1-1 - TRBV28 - TGTGCCAGCAGTCGTGGGGGAGTCGGAGGGACTGAAGCTTTCTTT CASSRGGVGGTEAFF
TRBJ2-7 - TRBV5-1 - TGCGCCAGCAGCCAAGACCCACTGGAGACCTACGAGCAGTACTTC CASSQDPLETYEQYF
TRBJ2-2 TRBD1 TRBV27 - TGTGCCAGCAGTACAGGGACAGAAAACACCGGGGAGCTGTTTTTT CASSTGTENTGELFF
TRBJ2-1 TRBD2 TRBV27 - TGTGCCAGCAGTCCGTGGACTAGCGGACCCAATGAGCAGTTCTTC CASSPWTSGPNEQFF
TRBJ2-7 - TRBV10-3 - TGTGCCATCAGTGACGGTGTGGCCCAGGGCGAGCAGTACTTC CAISDGVAQGEQYF
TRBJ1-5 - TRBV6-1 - TGTGCCAGCAGTGGGGCGACAGGAATCTATAGCAATCAGCCCCAGCATTTT CASSGATGIYSNQPQHF
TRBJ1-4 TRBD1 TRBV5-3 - TGTGCCAGAAGCTTTTACCGGGACAGGCAATCCCTCGAAGAAAAACTGTTTTTT CARSFYRDRQSLEEKLFF
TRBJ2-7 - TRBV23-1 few TGCGCCAGCAGTCAATCTCATACCAGGGTAATCTACGAGCAGTACTTC CASSQSHTRVIYEQYF
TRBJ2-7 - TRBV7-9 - TGTGCCAGCAGCTACGGAGGAGGGCCCGAGCAGTACTTC CASSYGGGPEQYF
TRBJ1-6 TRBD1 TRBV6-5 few TGTGCCAGCAGTTACGGGACAGGGGGCCTTAATTCACCCCTCCACTTT CASSYGTGGLNSPLHF